Listed below are T cell receptor beta chains from one sample, sequenced in a study of T cell changes during pregnancy in multiple sclerosis. Clones were sequenced by immunoSEQ multiplex PCR, and TCRdb holds only the in-frame ones, with some missing. This sample has tens of thousands of clones; 90% to 95% occur once, and the top ten carry 2% to 3%. The source material was CD8+ T cells from peripheral blood mononuclear cells, sampled after pregnancy. Every receptor here comes from a female donor with multiple sclerosis, enrolled in a pregnancy study. CDR3s include the opening cysteine and the closing phenylalanine or tryptophan.

TRBV9	CASSVVAGRYTEAFF
TRBV4-3	CASSHRGQLPGVF
TRBV19	CASSEGQGNTEAFF
TRBV19	CASSSRRGSSTEAFF
TRBV19	CASSPPGQPHQETQYF
TRBV7-6	CASSLDRTGGGYGYTF
TRBV19	CASSTGGDTEAFF
TRBV27	CASSLSSGRLYEQYF
TRBV9	CASSVDDSYEQYF
TRBV4-1	CASSQEGRLTDTQYF
TRBV11-2	CASSLAPAGSEQYF
TRBV19	CASSLGTTEQFF
TRBV2	CASSEGTANTGELFF
TRBV30	CAWSWGTDGYTF
TRBV29-1	CSVEVTGGRWETQYF